The 31 T cell receptor beta chains below come from one sample, sequenced in a study of blood T cell repertoires in COVID-19. Here immunoSEQ multiplex PCR was the method, and the copy in TCRdb shows in-frame clones only, minus some. The table records about 210,000 clones, approximately 80% of them present only once. The sample comprised PBMCs or T cells enriched from blood (not recorded which). The source of these receptors is a woman aged 45-65 years with acute COVID-19.

CDR3 bases: TGTGCCAGTCGAGCGGCCTACACAGATACGCAGTATTTT. This gives the protein CASRAAYTDTQYF. The chain links TRBV5-8 to TRBJ2-3; D is perhaps TRBD2 (5 bases). Trimming removed 8 bases from V and 2 bases from J, with 12 bases in between. Germline CDR1 and CDR2: SGHTS and YDEGEE. There are 13 residues in the CDR3.

V usage is TRBV18 and J usage is TRBJ1-4; 9 bases align to TRBD1. J gave up 8 bases and V 3 bases, and 4 bases lay outside the gene matches. The CDR3 consists of 14 residues. Germline V lookup: CDR1 KGHSH, CDR2 LQKENI. Here the CDR3 reads CASSPGQGLEKLFF. The CDR3 bases are TGTGCCAGCTCACCGGGACAGGGTTTAGAAAAACTGTTTTTT.

On this clone itself: A junction end diverges from the germline sequence, so it may reflect a read error. V is TRBV18 and J is TRBJ1-1, with D uncertain. Germline CDR1 KGHSH, CDR2 LQKENI. The CDR3 has 13 residues. CDR3 sequence: CASSPQSGSGAFF. The CDR3 DNA reads TGTGCCAGCTCCCCACAGAGTGGCTCGGGTGCTTTCTTT.

This rearrangement joins TRBV12-3 or TRBV12-4 to TRBJ1-1, with a weak D call TRBD1 (5 bases). Trimming stripped 9 bases from V and 0 bases from J, with 11 bases between. The CDR3 sequence is 13 residues long. For the CDR3, the DNA is TGTGCCAGTAAAACGACAGTGAACACTGAAGCTTTCTTT. This codes for CASKTTVNTEAFF.

The rearrangement joins TRBV11-2 to TRBJ1-6; D might be TRBD1 (5 bases). CDR1 is SGHAT and CDR2 is FQNNGV in the germline V gene. Trimming pared 7 bases from V and 0 bases from J, leaving 16 bases between. CDR3 size: 17 residues. The CDR3 protein is CASKTTFGGSYNSPLHF. DNA for the CDR3: TGTGCCAGCAAGACTACTTTCGGGGGCTCCTATAATTCACCCCTCCACTTT.

The chain employs TRBV2 and TRBJ1-6; a weak D match, TRBD1 (5 bases). Germline V gives CDR1 SNHLY, CDR2 FYNNEI. This CDR3 contains 16 residues. V lost 7 bases, J lost 0 bases, and 13 bases lay in between. The CDR3 DNA sequence: TGTGCCAGCACCATAAGACAGAGCTCCTATAATTCACCCCTCCACTTT. Amino acid sequence: CASTIRQSSYNSPLHF.

This clone was counted once. The V and J genes are TRBV3-1 (or the pseudogene TRBV3-2) and TRBJ2-5, with TRBD2 matching over 8 bases. Germline CDR1 is LGHDT and CDR2 is YNNKEL (reference sequence). Trimming removed 4 bases from V and 2 bases from J; junction bases left unmatched: 3. The CDR3 is 14 amino acids. The CDR3 protein is CASSLSGVQETQYF. For the CDR3, the DNA is TGTGCCAGCAGCCTTAGCGGGGTACAAGAGACCCAGTACTTC.

The gene calls are TRBV18 and TRBJ1-2; a possible D gene is TRBD1 (5 bases). Per the germline V gene, CDR1 is KGHSH and CDR2 is LQKENI. V was cut by 4 bases and J by 4 bases, with 13 bases left in between. The CDR3 contains 14 residues. CDR3 protein: CASSLQEGSYGYTF. The DNA of the CDR3 is TGTGCCAGCTCACTCCAGGAGGGGAGCTATGGCTACACCTTC.

The V call is TRBV28, the J call TRBJ2-1, with 9 nucleotides matching TRBD2. J gave up 8 bases and V 3 bases, and 5 bases lay outside the gene matches. Germline CDR1 reads MDHEN; CDR2 reads SYDVKM. The CDR3 is 14 amino acids. The CDR3 spells CASSFSGSGHEQFF. In DNA, the CDR3 is TGTGCCAGCAGTTTTAGCGGGAGTGGACATGAGCAGTTCTTC. Looking up the rest from reference TRBV28 and TRBJ2-1 gives the full variable domain: DVKVTQSSRYLVKRTGEKVFLECVQDMDHENMFWYRQDPGLGLRLIYFSYDVKMKEKGDIPEGYSVSREKKERFSLILESASTNQTSMYLCASSFSGSGHEQFFGPGTRLTVL.

This clone was picked up one time. The rearrangement links TRBV4-1 to TRBJ1-5, with D perhaps matching TRBD1 (5 bases). Germline V lookup: CDR1 MGHRA, CDR2 YSYEKL. This CDR3 is 16 amino acids long. Trimming pared 1 base from V and 3 bases from J, leaving 13 bases between. The CDR3 DNA follows: TGCGCCAGCAGCCAAGCTGTGGGCAGGGTCAATCAGCCCCAGCATTTT. Translating it yields CASSQAVGRVNQPQHF.

This clone was detected a few times. The gene calls are TRBV6-2 or TRBV6-3 and TRBJ2-1; D is perhaps TRBD2 (6 bases). This CDR3 contains 14 residues. V shed 2 bases and J shed 3 bases, with 8 bases lying between them. The germline gives CDR1 MNHEY, CDR2 SVGEGT. The CDR3 loop reads CASSYGGFYNEQFF. CDR3 in DNA: TGTGCCAGCAGTTACGGGGGGTTCTACAATGAGCAGTTCTTC.

This sequence joins TRBV18 and TRBJ2-1; 11 nucleotides line up with TRBD1. The J segment lost 5 bases and the V segment lost 4 bases, leaving 4 bases of the junction unmatched. Germline CDR1 reads KGHSH; CDR2 reads LQKENI. This CDR3 has 15 residues. This CDR3 reads CASSLGTGGNNEQFF. CDR3 DNA sequence: TGTGCCAGCTCACTGGGGACAGGGGGTAACAATGAGCAGTTCTTC. The whole variable domain, remainder taken from reference TRBV18 and TRBJ2-1, is NAGVMQNPRHLVRRRGQEARLRCSPMKGHSHVYWYRQLPEEGLKFMVYLQKENIIDESGMPKERFSAEFPKEGPSILRIQQVVRGDSAAYFCASSLGTGGNNEQFFGPGTRLTVL.

The chain carries TRBV13 and TRBJ2-3; tentatively, D is TRBD2 (6 bases). The CDR3 runs 16 residues. The V gene's germline CDR1 is PRHDT and CDR2 FYEKMQ (reference sequence). V was cut by 5 bases and J by 1 base, with 16 bases left in between. The CDR3 DNA reads as TGTGCCAGCAGCGACCTCGCGGGGCGGGGCACAGATACGCAGTATTTT. Residues: CASSDLAGRGTDTQYF.

The chain links TRBV11-2 to TRBJ1-1; 8 positions match TRBD1. The V and J ends lost 1 base and 5 bases, in that order; junction bases with no gene match: 9. The germline CDR1 and CDR2 sequences are SGHAT and FQNNGV. This CDR3 has 16 residues. CDR3 nucleotide sequence: TGTGCCAGCAGCTTAGCGACAGGGGCATCGGGTACTGAAGCTTTCTTT. This gives the protein CASSLATGASGTEAFF.

This clone showed up just once. The chain employs TRBV7-2 and TRBJ2-3; TRBD2 agrees at 8 bases. V lost 10 bases and J lost 6; bases outside the gene matches: 9. CDR1 and CDR2 (germline): SGHTA, FQGNSA. The CDR3 loop spans 13 amino acids. The CDR3 here is CAIASGSYDTQYF. For the CDR3, the DNA is TGTGCCATCGCCAGCGGGAGTTATGATACGCAGTATTTT. Together with reference TRBV7-2 and TRBJ2-3, the CDR3 gives the full variable domain: GAGVSQSPSNKVTEKGKDVELRCDPISGHTALYWYRQSLGQGLEFLIYFQGNSAPDKSGLPSDRFSAERTGGSVSTLTIQRTQQEDSAVYLCAIASGSYDTQYFGPGTRLTVL.

The genes are TRBV28 and TRBJ2-3; 10 nucleotides agree with TRBD2. Germline CDR1 reads MDHEN; CDR2 reads SYDVKM. V lost 7 bases and J lost 1; bases outside the gene matches: 11. This CDR3 is 17 amino acids long. This CDR3 reads CASTRGTSVLGTDTQYF. CDR3 sequence (DNA): TGTGCCAGCACAAGGGGGACTAGCGTTTTGGGCACAGATACGCAGTATTTT.

This clone was detected a few times. This chain joins TRBV27 and TRBJ2-1; 7 nucleotides line up with TRBD1. The CDR3 has 15 amino acids. CDR1 and CDR2 (germline): MNHEY, SMNVEV (reference sequence). Trimming took 6 bases from V and 4 from J; bases not matched to a gene: 9. Written as DNA, the CDR3 is TGTGCCAGCAGGGAGACCGGGACAGATTACAATGAGCAGTTCTTC. It specifies CASRETGTDYNEQFF.

The CDR3 spells CASSLTTLTGVGPTDTQYF. CDR3 bases: TGTGCCAGCAGCTTAACTACTTTGACGGGGGTCGGGCCCACAGATACGCAGTATTTT. The chain employs TRBV7-3 and TRBJ2-3, with D possibly TRBD2 on 6 matching bases. This CDR3 is 19 amino acids long. Trimming removed 0 bases from V and 2 bases from J, with 21 bases in between. The germline gives CDR1 SGHTA, CDR2 FQGTGA.

The V call is TRBV3-1 (or the pseudogene TRBV3-2), the J call TRBJ2-2, with D perhaps TRBD1 (5 bases). The CDR3 has 16 residues. CDR1 and CDR2 (germline): LGHDT, YNNKEL (reference sequence). V dropped 4 bases and J dropped 0 bases, with 12 bases sitting between them. The CDR3 region is CASSRSPGSNTGELFF. CDR3 DNA sequence: TGTGCCAGCAGCCGCTCCCCAGGGTCGAACACCGGGGAGCTGTTTTTT.

This clone was seen more than once but under ten times. The chain links TRBV19 to TRBJ1-6, with D maybe TRBD1 (5 bases). The V end lost 0 bases, the J end lost 10 bases, and 13 bases lay between the germline ends. Germline assignment: CDR1 LNHDA and CDR2 SQIVND (reference sequence). The CDR3 is made up of 15 amino acids. CDR3 sequence reads: CASSIELARGSPLHF. Here the CDR3 DNA reads TGTGCCAGTAGTATAGAACTTGCTCGGGGGTCACCCCTCCACTTT.

The rearrangement links TRBV10-1 to TRBJ1-6; TRBD1 is a possible D gene (5 bases). CDR1 WNHNN and CDR2 SYGVQD come from the germline V gene (reference sequence). V was shortened by 5 bases and J by 4 bases, with 27 bases between the two germline ends. This CDR3 comprises 20 residues. The DNA for the CDR3 is TGCGCCAGCAGTCCCTCCTCCTGGACCGCGCGGGGCCGTTATAATTCACCCCTCCACTTT. Protein: CASSPSSWTARGRYNSPLHF.

This clone was recorded once. The rearrangement uses TRBV5-1 and TRBJ1-2; D might be TRBD1 (5 bases). In germline, CDR1 is SGHRS, CDR2 YFSETQ. CDR3 size: 14 residues. Trimming shortened V by 0 bases and J by 4 bases, and 10 bases separated the two germline ends. CDR3 residues: CASSLERGGYGYTF. As DNA, the CDR3 is TGCGCCAGCAGCTTGGAACGGGGGGGCTATGGCTACACCTTC.

The chain links TRBV7-8 to TRBJ2-7, with 8 bases aligning to TRBD1. Germline-derived CDR1 and CDR2 are SGHVS and FQNEAQ. V shed 1 base and J 4 bases; nucleotides not matched to a gene: 9. The CDR3 spans 16 residues. The CDR3 spells CASSLVSGGASYEQYF. CDR3 sequence (DNA): TGTGCCAGCAGCTTAGTTTCAGGGGGCGCATCGTACGAGCAGTACTTC.

The gene calls are TRBV27 and TRBJ2-7, with D possibly matching TRBD2 (6 bases). The CDR3 is 13 amino acids. Germline V CDR1 and CDR2: MNHEY, SMNVEV (reference sequence). Trimming shortened V by 8 bases and J by 2 bases, and 13 bases separated the two germline ends. CDR3 sequence reads: CASGGNHPYEQYF. CDR3 nucleotide sequence: TGTGCCAGCGGCGGGAACCACCCCTACGAGCAGTACTTC.

This clone was recorded once. The rearrangement joins TRBV27 to TRBJ2-1; D is perhaps TRBD2 (6 bases). This CDR3 contains 14 residues. Trimming took off 2 bases at V and 5 bases at J, with 10 bases between the two ends. Germline values: CDR1 MNHEY, CDR2 SMNVEV (reference sequence). CDR3 in DNA: TGTGCCAGCAGTTTAGAGCGGGCGAACAATGAGCAGTTCTTC. It encodes CASSLERANNEQFF.

J is TRBJ2-1 and V is TRBV6-6; TRBD2 matches at 14 bases. Per germline, CDR1 MNHNY and CDR2 SVGAGI (reference sequence). The CDR3 has 17 amino acids. V lost 6 bases and J lost 6; bases outside the gene matches: 10. CDR3: CASRRNHGTSGGNEQFF. Here the CDR3 DNA reads TGTGCCAGCAGACGAAACCACGGGACTAGCGGGGGCAATGAGCAGTTCTTC.

The chain has TRBV7-2 and TRBJ2-2, with a weak D call TRBD1 (6 bases). CDR3 length: 15 amino acids. The V gene lost 3 bases and the J gene lost 4 bases, with 12 bases spanning the gap. Per germline, CDR1 SGHTA and CDR2 FQGNSA. The DNA for the CDR3 is TGTGCCAGCAGCTTCGGACAGTCGTTCACCGGGGAGCTGTTTTTT. Protein: CASSFGQSFTGELFF.

The chain is built from TRBV7-9 and TRBJ2-7, with TRBD1 identical over 7 bases. V was clipped by 3 bases and J by 6 bases; unmatched bases: 2. The CDR3 totals 12 residues. The V gene's germline CDR1 is SEHNR and CDR2 FQNEAQ (reference sequence). CDR3 nucleotide sequence: TGTGCCAGCAGCTTCCCAGGGGGCGAGCAGTACTTC. It codes for CASSFPGGEQYF.

DNA for the CDR3: TGTGCCTGGAGTGTCTCACTTACTGAAGCTTTCTTT. This encodes CAWSVSLTEAFF. V and J are TRBV30 and TRBJ1-1; D unclear. The CDR3 loop spans 12 amino acids. Trimming shortened V by 0 bases and J by 5 bases, and 7 bases separated the two germline ends. Per germline, CDR1 GTSNPN and CDR2 SVGIG (reference sequence).

V usage is TRBV7-2 and J usage is TRBJ1-2; D uncertain. V gave up 3 bases and J gave up 4 bases, with 9 bases separating them. The CDR3 loop spans 13 amino acids. Looked up from germline, CDR1 is SGHTA and CDR2 is FQGNSA. CDR3 loop: CASSFWSSYGYTF. In DNA form, the CDR3 reads TGTGCCAGCAGCTTTTGGAGTAGCTATGGCTACACCTTC.

CDR3 sequence: CASSLGGAGDEQFF. The DNA of the CDR3 is TGCGCCAGCAGCTTGGGCGGGGCCGGCGATGAGCAGTTCTTC. This chain joins TRBV5-1 and TRBJ2-1; the D gene is possibly TRBD2 (6 bases). Germline lookup yields CDR1 SGHRS and CDR2 YFSETQ. CDR3 length equals 14 residues. Trimming pared 0 bases from V and 8 bases from J, leaving 12 bases between. The whole variable domain, remainder taken from reference TRBV5-1 and TRBJ2-1, is KAGVTQTPRYLIKTRGQQVTLSCSPISGHRSVSWYQQTPGQGLQFLFEYFSETQRNKGNFPGRFSGRQFSNSRSEMNVSTLELGDSALYLCASSLGGAGDEQFFGPGTRLTVL.